Detailed here is one TCR beta chain. Antigen: not known. The data stem from a study of T cell responses to AZD1222 COVID-19 vaccine. Study-wide points: Close to half of all spike-specific TCRs reportedly target regions of the variants that are unmutated. Among the donors, most were white British and more were female, and clonal diversity was possibly underestimated. Repertoire sampling was restricted to post-peak T cell response timepoints. Rises in breadth and depth of Spike-specific TCRs came after two AZD1222 doses.

Some clones are missing from TCRdb's copy, which holds only in-frame ones; the method was immunoSEQ multiplex PCR. The table includes 150,000 to 200,000 clones, 70% to 90% detected once. Per the germline V gene, CDR1 is MNHEY and CDR2 is SVGEGT. V was clipped by 4 bases and J by 5 bases, with 12 bases between them. The CDR3 contains 13 residues. The material sequenced was peripheral blood, taken 28 days after the second AZD1222 dose. This receptor was obtained from an adult who received the AZD1222 COVID-19 vaccine. This chain joins TRBV6-2 or TRBV6-3 and TRBJ2-7; tentative D call: TRBD2 (6 bases). The CDR3 loop reads CASSFWRGNEQYF. In nucleotides, the CDR3 is TGTGCCAGCAGTTTTTGGAGGGGCAACGAGCAGTACTTC.